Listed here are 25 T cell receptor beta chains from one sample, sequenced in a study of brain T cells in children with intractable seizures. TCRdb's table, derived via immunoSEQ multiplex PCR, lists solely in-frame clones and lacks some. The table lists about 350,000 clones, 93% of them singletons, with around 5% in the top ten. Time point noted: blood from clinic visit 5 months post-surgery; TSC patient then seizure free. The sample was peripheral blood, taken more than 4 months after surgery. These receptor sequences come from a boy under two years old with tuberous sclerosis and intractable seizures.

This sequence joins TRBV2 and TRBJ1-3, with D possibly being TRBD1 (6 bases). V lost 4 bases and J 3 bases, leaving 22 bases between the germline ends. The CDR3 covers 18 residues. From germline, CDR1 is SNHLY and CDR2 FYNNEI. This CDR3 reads CASSVPKRLGQIGNTIYF. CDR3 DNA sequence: TGTGCCAGCAGTGTACCTAAACGTCTGGGACAAATTGGAAACACCATATATTTT. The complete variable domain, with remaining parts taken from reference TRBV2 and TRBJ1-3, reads EPEVTQTPSHQVTQMGQEVILRCVPISNHLYFYWYRQILGQKVEFLVSFYNNEISEKSEIFDDQFSVERPDGSNFTLKIRSTKLEDSAMYFCASSVPKRLGQIGNTIYFGEGSWLTVV.

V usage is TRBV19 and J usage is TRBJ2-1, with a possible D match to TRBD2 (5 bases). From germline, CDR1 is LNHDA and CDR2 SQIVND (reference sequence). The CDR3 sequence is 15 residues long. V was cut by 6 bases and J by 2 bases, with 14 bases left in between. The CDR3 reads CASSPPAVTYNEQFF. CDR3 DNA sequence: TGTGCCAGTAGCCCCCCAGCGGTTACCTACAATGAGCAGTTCTTC. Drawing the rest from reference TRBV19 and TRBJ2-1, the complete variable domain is DGGITQSPKYLFRKEGQNVTLSCEQNLNHDAMYWYRQDPGQGLRLIYYSQIVNDFQKGDIAEGYSVSREKKESFPLTVTSAQKNPTAFYLCASSPPAVTYNEQFFGPGTRLTVL.

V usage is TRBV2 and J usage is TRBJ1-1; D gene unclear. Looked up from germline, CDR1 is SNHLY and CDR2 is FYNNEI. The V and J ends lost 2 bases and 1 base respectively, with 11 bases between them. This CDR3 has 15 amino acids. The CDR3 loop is CASSERAEENTEAFF. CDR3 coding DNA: TGTGCCAGCAGTGAACGGGCGGAGGAGAACACTGAAGCTTTCTTT. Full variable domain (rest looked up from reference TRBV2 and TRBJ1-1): EPEVTQTPSHQVTQMGQEVILRCVPISNHLYFYWYRQILGQKVEFLVSFYNNEISEKSEIFDDQFSVERPDGSNFTLKIRSTKLEDSAMYFCASSERAEENTEAFFGQGTRLTVV.

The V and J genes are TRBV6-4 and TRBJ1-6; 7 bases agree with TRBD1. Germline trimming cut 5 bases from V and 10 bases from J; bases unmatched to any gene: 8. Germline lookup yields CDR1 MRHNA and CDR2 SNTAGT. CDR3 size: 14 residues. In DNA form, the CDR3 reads TGTGCCAGCAGTCTCGACAGGGTCGGGTCACCCCTCCACTTT. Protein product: CASSLDRVGSPLHF.

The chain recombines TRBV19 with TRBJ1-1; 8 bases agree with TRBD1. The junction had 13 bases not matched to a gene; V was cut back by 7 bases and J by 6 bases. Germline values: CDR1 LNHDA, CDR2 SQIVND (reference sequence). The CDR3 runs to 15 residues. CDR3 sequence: CASIVSGTGGAEAFF. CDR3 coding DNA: TGTGCCAGTATAGTATCCGGGACAGGAGGGGCTGAAGCTTTCTTT.

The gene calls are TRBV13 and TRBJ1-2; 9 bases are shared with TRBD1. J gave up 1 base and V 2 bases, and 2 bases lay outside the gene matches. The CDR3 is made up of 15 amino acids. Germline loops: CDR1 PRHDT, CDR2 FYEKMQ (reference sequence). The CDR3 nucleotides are TGTGCCAGCAGCTTAACAGGGGGCCTTAACTATGGCTACACCTTC. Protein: CASSLTGGLNYGYTF.

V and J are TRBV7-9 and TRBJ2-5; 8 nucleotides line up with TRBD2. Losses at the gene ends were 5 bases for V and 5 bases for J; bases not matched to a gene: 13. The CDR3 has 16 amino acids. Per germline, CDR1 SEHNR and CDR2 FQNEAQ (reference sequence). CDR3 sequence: CASSPPRERETETQYF. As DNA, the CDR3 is TGTGCCAGCAGCCCTCCGCGGGAGCGGGAGACGGAGACCCAGTACTTC.

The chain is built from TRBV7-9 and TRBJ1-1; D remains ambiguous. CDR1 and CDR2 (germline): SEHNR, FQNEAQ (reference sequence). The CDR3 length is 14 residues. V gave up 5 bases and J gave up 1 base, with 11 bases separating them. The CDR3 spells CASSPPGRNTEAFF. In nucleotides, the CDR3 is TGTGCCAGCAGCCCACCCGGACGGAACACTGAAGCTTTCTTT.

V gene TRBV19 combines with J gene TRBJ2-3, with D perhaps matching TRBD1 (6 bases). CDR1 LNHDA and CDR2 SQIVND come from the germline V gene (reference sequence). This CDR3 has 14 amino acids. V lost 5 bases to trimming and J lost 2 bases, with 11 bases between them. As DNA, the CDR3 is TGTGCCAGTAGTGCAGGACAGACCACAGATACGCAGTATTTT. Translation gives CASSAGQTTDTQYF.

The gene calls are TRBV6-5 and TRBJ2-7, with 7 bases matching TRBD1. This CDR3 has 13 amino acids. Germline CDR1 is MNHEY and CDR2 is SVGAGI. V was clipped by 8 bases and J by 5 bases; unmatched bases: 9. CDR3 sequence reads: CASGRDRDNEQYF. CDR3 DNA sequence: TGTGCCAGCGGAAGGGACAGAGACAACGAGCAGTACTTC.

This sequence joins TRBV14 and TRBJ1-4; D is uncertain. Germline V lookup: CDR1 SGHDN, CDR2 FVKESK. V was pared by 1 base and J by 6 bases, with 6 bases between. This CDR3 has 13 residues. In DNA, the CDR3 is TGTGCCAGCAGCCAAGTACCACATGAAAAACTGTTTTTT. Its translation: CASSQVPHEKLFF.

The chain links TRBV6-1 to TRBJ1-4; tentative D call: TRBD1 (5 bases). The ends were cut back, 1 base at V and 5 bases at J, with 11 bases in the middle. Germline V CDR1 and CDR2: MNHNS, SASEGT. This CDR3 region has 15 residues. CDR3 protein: CASSEVRGGNEKLFF. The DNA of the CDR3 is TGTGCCAGCAGTGAAGTGAGGGGCGGAAATGAAAAACTGTTTTTT.

CDR3 residues: CASSLTPSNQPQHF. The CDR3, as DNA: TGCGCCAGCAGCTTGACACCTAGCAATCAGCCCCAGCATTTT. The J gene is TRBJ1-5, the V gene TRBV5-1; D not resolved. V shed 1 base and J shed 0 bases, with 5 bases lying between them. Per the germline V gene, CDR1 is SGHRS and CDR2 is YFSETQ. This CDR3 comprises 14 residues.

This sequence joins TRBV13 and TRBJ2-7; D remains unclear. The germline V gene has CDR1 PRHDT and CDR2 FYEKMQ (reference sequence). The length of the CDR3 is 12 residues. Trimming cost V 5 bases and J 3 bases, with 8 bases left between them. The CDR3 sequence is CASSTIGYEQYF. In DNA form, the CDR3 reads TGTGCCAGCAGCACCATCGGCTACGAGCAGTACTTC.

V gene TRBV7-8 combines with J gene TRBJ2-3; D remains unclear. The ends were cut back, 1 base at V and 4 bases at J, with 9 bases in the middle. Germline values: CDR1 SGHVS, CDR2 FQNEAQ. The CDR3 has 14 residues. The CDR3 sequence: CASSLEYGPDTQYF. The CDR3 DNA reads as TGTGCCAGCAGCTTAGAATACGGACCAGATACGCAGTATTTT.

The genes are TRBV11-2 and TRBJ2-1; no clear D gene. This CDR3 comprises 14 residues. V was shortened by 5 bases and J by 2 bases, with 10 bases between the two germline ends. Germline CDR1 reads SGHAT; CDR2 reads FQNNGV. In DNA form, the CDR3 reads TGTGCCAGCAGCGAGTCTGGTCCCTACAATGAGCAGTTCTTC. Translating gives CASSESGPYNEQFF.

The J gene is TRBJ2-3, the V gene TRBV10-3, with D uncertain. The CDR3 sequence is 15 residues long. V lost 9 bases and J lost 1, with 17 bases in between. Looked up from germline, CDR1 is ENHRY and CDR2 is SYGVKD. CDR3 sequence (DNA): TGTGCCATGAGCCGGTTGCGGTGGGGCACAGATACGCAGTATTTT. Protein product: CAMSRLRWGTDTQYF.

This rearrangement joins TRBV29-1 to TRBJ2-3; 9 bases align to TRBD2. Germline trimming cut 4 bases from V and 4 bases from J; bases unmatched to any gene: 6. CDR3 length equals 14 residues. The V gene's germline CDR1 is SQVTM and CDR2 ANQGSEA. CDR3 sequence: CSVGSRGGPDTQYF. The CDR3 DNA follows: TGCAGCGTTGGTTCGCGGGGGGGCCCAGATACGCAGTATTTT.

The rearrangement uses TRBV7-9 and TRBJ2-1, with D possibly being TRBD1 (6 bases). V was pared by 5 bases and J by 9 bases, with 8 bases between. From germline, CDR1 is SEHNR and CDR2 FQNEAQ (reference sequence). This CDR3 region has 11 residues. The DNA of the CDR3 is TGTGCCAGCAGCACAGGGCGTGAGCAGTTCTTC. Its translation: CASSTGREQFF.

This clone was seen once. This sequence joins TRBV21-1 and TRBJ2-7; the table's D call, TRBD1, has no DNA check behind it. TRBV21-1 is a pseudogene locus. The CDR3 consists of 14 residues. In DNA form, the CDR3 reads TGTGCCAGCAGCAAAGGAAACAGCAGCTACGAGCAGTACTTC. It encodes CASSKGNSSYEQYF.

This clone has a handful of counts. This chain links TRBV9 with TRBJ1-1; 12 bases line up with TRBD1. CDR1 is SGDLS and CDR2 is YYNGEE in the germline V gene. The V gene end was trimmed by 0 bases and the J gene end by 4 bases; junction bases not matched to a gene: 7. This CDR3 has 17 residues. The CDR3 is CASSVEAGTGGFTEAFF. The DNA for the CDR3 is TGTGCCAGCAGCGTAGAAGCCGGGACAGGGGGCTTCACTGAAGCTTTCTTT.

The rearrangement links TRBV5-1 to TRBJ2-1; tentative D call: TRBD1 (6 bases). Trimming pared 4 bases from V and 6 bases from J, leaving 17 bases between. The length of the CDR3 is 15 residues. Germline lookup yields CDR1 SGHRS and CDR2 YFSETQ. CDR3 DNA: TGCGCCAGCAGCCCCAACCTGTCAGGGGTCAATGAGCAGTTCTTC. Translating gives CASSPNLSGVNEQFF.

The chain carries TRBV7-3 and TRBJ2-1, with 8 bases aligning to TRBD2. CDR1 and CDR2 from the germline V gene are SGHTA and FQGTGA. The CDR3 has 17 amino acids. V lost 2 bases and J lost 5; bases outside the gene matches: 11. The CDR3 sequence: CASSLGWTSRENNEQFF. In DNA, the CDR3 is TGTGCCAGCAGCTTAGGGTGGACTAGCCGGGAAAACAATGAGCAGTTCTTC.

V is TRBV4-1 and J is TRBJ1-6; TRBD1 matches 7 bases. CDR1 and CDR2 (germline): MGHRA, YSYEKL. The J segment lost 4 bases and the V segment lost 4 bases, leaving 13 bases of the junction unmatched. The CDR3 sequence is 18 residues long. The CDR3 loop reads CASSRVLTGSLYNSPLHF. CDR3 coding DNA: TGCGCCAGCAGCCGCGTCCTGACAGGGAGCCTTTATAATTCACCCCTCCACTTT.

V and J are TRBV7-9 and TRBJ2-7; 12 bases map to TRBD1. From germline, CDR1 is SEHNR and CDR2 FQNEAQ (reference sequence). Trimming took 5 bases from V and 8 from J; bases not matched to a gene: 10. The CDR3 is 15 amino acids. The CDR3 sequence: CASSTGAGTGGKQYF. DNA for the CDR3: TGTGCCAGCAGCACAGGAGCCGGGACAGGGGGCAAGCAGTACTTC.